This T cell receptor beta chain was sequenced for a study of shared clonotypes between healthy human individuals. CDR3 length: 16 amino acids. The V gene's germline CDR1 is SGHAT and CDR2 FQNNGV. The J segment lost 5 bases and the V segment lost 1 base, leaving 9 bases of the junction unmatched. Assay: immunoSEQ multiplex PCR; the TCRdb copy retains only in-frame clones and omits some. In the table there are around 370,000 clones, about 96% of which are singletons. The TCR originated in a man aged 30 to 39 in good health. The J gene is TRBJ1-2, the V gene TRBV11-2, with 8 bases identical to TRBD1. The sample comprised memory CD8+ T cells sorted from blood. Subset indicated: CD45RO+ cells pooled with CCR7-negative TemRA cells. CDR3 DNA sequence: TGTGCCAGCAGCTTAGTGGTAGCACAGGGGGGGTATGGCTACACCTTC. Translated: CASSLVVAQGGYGYTF.